This TCR beta chain emerged from a study of glioma-infiltrating T cells after dendritic cell vaccination (dated by TCRdb to about 2016). About the study as a whole: A cohort of roughly 15 glioblastoma patients from Phase I and II dendritic cell vaccination trials was included, of whom 9 were newly diagnosed and 6 had recurrent disease. TCR sequencing metrics, including TIL content and tumor-blood repertoire overlap, were correlated with survival after dendritic cell vaccination. In glioblastoma patients vaccinated with dendritic cells, deep sequencing of TCR beta CDR3 regions served to measure tumor-infiltrating lymphocyte content and to compare repertoires between tumor and blood. Patients received three intradermal dendritic cell vaccine injections at biweekly intervals in the arm below the axilla. Between the early 2000s and the early 2010s, the patients were given dendritic cell vaccination pulsed with autologous tumor lysate. To make the vaccine, monocyte-derived dendritic cells were cultured for roughly seven days with IL-4 and GM-CSF and then pulsed overnight with autologous tumor lysate.

With regard to this clone: Its antigen target is currently unknown. No much larger clone exists at a distance of one base, and base qualities are not known.

General study outcomes and caveats: The TCR overlap response model with three groups was called speculative and said to need prospective validation. After dendritic cell vaccination, a higher estimated pretreatment TIL content predicted longer time to progression and overall survival. TCR clonality showed no direct relationship with survival, which suggests that a diverse polyclonal response may be important. The cohort was small and heterogeneous, and full blood and tumor sets were available for few patients, with initial-recurrent tumor pairs available for even fewer patients.

TCRB CDR3 regions were amplified from around 2.1 ug genomic DNA, or all available DNA if less, using the immunoSEQ assay. Multiplex PCR used 60 forward primers for TCR V beta segments and 13 reverse primers for J beta segments. Synthetic control templates were spiked into each sample at limiting dilution to estimate reads per starting template. The Illumina HiSeq System generated sequencing reads of 87 bp. The published analysis was carried out like this. PCR and sequencing errors were removed by merging closely related sequences with a nearest neighbor algorithm. TCR overlap was measured as the percentage of unique tumor TCR beta sequences also present in the same patient's peripheral blood. Drawn from immuneACCESS, this table holds only the in-frame rearrangements with V and J called that TCRdb kept. Clones are partly lost; checked studies trace under half to an unresolved V gene and leave the rest unexplained. V, J and clone size are those of that table, while D and trimming were read from the DNA. Across this sample there are more than 85,000 clones, with 90% seen only once. The ten largest clonotypes hold approximately 2.7% of the sample.

What the time point label conveys for this sample: after dendritic cell vaccination, including at tumor progression/relapse. Selection of patients required sufficient residual fresh-frozen tumor tissue and over two years of available survival data. Although molecular status otherwise differed among the glioblastoma patients, no patient had an isocitrate dehydrogenase mutation. PBMC were collected before vaccination, two weeks after the third vaccination, and at tumor progression if tumor progression occurred. The Qiagen DNeasy Blood extraction Kit was used for extraction of genomic DNA. The source of this sequence is a human donor with glioblastoma. Sequenced material: blood, taken after dendritic cell vaccination.

The CDR3 has the sequence CASSGQGYTGELFF. Read as DNA, the sequence is TGTGCCAGCAGTGGACAGGGTTACACCGGGGAGCTGTTTTTT. The V gene is TRBV6-1 and the J gene is TRBJ2-2, with TRBD1 matching 7 junction bases. For this chain, trimming is 4 bases at the V end and 3 bases at the J end, and the number of junction bases without a gene match is 2. From cysteine to phenylalanine, the CDR3 is 14 amino acids long. Left in the record is the CDR3 DNA by itself, 42 bases read in frame from the first base. The germline V gene gives CDR1 as MNHNS and CDR2 as SASEGT.